A single TCR beta chain is shown here with its context. Per the original data handling: Scientists estimated how many nucleated cells there were by amplifying reference gene primers. Clones were sequenced by immunoSEQ multiplex PCR, and TCRdb holds only the in-frame ones, with some missing. V and J calls and clone size are those listed in that table; D and trimming were worked out from the DNA. The top ten hold roughly 2.1% of the sample, which has around 120,000 clones, under 80% seen once. These data originate in a study of blood T cell repertoires in COVID-19. About the research overall: COVID-19 samples, acute and convalescent, were from the United States, Italy and Spain. Nucleic acid was either cDNA or gDNA, and it came from T cells, B-cell-depleted T cells, or PBMCs.

Germline V gives CDR1 SNHLY, CDR2 FYNNEI. This CDR3 comprises 16 residues. J lost 10 bases, V lost 6 bases, and 9 bases had no gene match. Sequenced sample: peripheral blood. This sequence originates from a man in his sixties or seventies with acute or convalescent COVID-19. The chain is built from TRBV2 and TRBJ2-1; TRBD2 agrees at 16 bases. CDR3 sequence: CASREGLAGGTGEQFF. The CDR3 nucleotides are TGTGCCAGCAGGGAGGGACTAGCGGGGGGGACAGGCGAGCAGTTCTTC.